There are many counts of the clone carrying this TCR beta chain. Germline V lookup: CDR1 SEHNR, CDR2 FQNEAQ (reference sequence). Trimming shortened V by 5 bases and J by 6 bases, and 14 bases separated the two germline ends. The CDR3 is 14 residues long. This sample was included in a study of T cells after yellow fever vaccination. In making TCR cDNA, 5'RACE template switching added a universal primer site and UMIs to it. TCRdb reanalysed the 5' RACE reads using MiXCR and keeps one entry per CDR3 protein. Here the sample spans about 180,000 distinct CDR3 sequences, approximately 6.2% being singletons.

This clonotype was sampled from a man aged 18-30 years who received the YFV17D yellow fever vaccine. This chain links TRBV7-9 with TRBJ2-4; unclear D gene. The specimen comprised CD4+ T cells sorted from PBMCs, sampled on the day of the first yellow fever vaccination. CDR3 protein: CASSAAGSGNIQYF. CDR3 coding DNA: TGTGCCAGCAGCGCAGCCGGCTCGGGAAACATTCAGTACTTC. The full variable domain, with the rest looked up from reference TRBV7-9 and TRBJ2-4, is DTGVSQNPRHKITKRGQNVTFRCDPISEHNRLYWYRQTLGQGPEFLTYFQNEAQLEKSRLLSDRFSAERPKGSFSTLEIQRTEQGDSAMYLCASSAAGSGNIQYFGAGTRLSVL.